The entry below gives a single TCR beta chain sequence along with its context. Authors' analysis steps: It was from reference gene primer amplification that nucleated cell counts were estimated. The assay was immunoSEQ multiplex PCR, and TCRdb's table has in-frame clones only and misses some. That table supplies the V and J calls and clone size; D and trimming were determined from the DNA. The data hold fewer than 350,000 clones, with approximately 90% observed a single time. These data belong to a study of blood T cell repertoires in COVID-19. This CDR3 comprises 14 residues. The junction had 6 bases not matched to a gene; V was cut back by 5 bases and J by 2 bases. Germline CDR1 is MNHEY and CDR2 is SMNVEV (reference sequence).

The chain couples TRBV27 to TRBJ2-7, with 7 bases matching TRBD1. Sequenced sample: PBMCs or T cells enriched from blood (not recorded which). The receptor was derived from a woman aged 55 to 70 in a cohort exposed to, infected with or recovered from COVID-19 (not recorded which). CDR3 bases: TGTGCCAGCAGTCCAGGGGGACGGGCCTACGAGCAGTACTTC. It translates to CASSPGGRAYEQYF.